The rows below give T cell receptor beta chains drawn from one sample of a study of cytomegalovirus exposure and HLA in healthy donors. Clones were read by immunoSEQ multiplex PCR, and TCRdb kept only the in-frame ones, dropping some. The sample holds around 200,000 clones, 80% seen once. Sequenced: PBMCs. The receptors shown here come from a boy aged 5-17 years in good health and CMV-seronegative. Both conserved end residues are part of each CDR3. A D gene is named only where the DNA matches it firmly. Size is omitted from some rows. Given values are once, few, many or a class for expanded clones.

j_call: TRBJ1-1; d_call: TRBD1; v_call: TRBV10-3; clone_size: -; cdr3_aa: CAISESGTGTEAFF; cdr3_nt: TGTGCCATCAGTGAGTCAGGGACAGGAACTGAAGCTTTCTTT
j_call: TRBJ2-2; d_call: TRBD1; v_call: TRBV6-4; clone_size: -; cdr3_aa: CASRQGTGELFF; cdr3_nt: TGTGCCAGCAGACAGGGGACCGGGGAGCTGTTTTTT
j_call: TRBJ1-2; d_call: -; v_call: TRBV5-4; clone_size: -; cdr3_aa: CASSLELAGTNYGYTF; cdr3_nt: TGTGCCAGCAGCTTAGAACTTGCGGGGACTAACTATGGCTACACCTTC
j_call: TRBJ1-3; d_call: TRBD1; v_call: TRBV4-3; clone_size: few; cdr3_aa: CASSQGTGRTGRGNTIYF; cdr3_nt: TGCGCCAGCAGCCAAGGAACGGGCCGGACAGGGCGTGGAAACACCATATATTTT
j_call: TRBJ1-2; d_call: -; v_call: TRBV5-3; clone_size: -; cdr3_aa: CARSLNGVNGGYTF; cdr3_nt: TGTGCCAGAAGCTTGAACGGTGTGAATGGTGGCTACACCTTC
j_call: TRBJ1-4; d_call: -; v_call: TRBV27; clone_size: -; cdr3_aa: CASSSNEKLFF; cdr3_nt: TGTGCCAGCAGTTCGAATGAAAAACTGTTTTTT
j_call: TRBJ1-1; d_call: -; v_call: TRBV19; clone_size: -; cdr3_aa: CASSQEVGTEAFF; cdr3_nt: TGTGCCAGTAGTCAGGAGGTGGGCACTGAAGCTTTCTTT
j_call: TRBJ2-7; d_call: TRBD1; v_call: TRBV7-2; clone_size: -; cdr3_aa: CASSVSGGSSYEQYF; cdr3_nt: TGTGCCAGCAGCGTCTCAGGGGGTTCGTCCTACGAGCAGTACTTC
j_call: TRBJ1-1; d_call: -; v_call: TRBV10-3; clone_size: -; cdr3_aa: CAISESAENTEAFF; cdr3_nt: TGTGCCATCAGTGAGTCGGCAGAGAACACTGAAGCTTTCTTT
j_call: TRBJ2-4; d_call: -; v_call: TRBV2; clone_size: -; cdr3_aa: CASSGLGGAENIQYF; cdr3_nt: TGTGCCAGCAGCGGTTTAGGGGGAGCGGAAAACATTCAGTACTTC
j_call: TRBJ2-7; d_call: -; v_call: TRBV19; clone_size: -; cdr3_aa: CASSWRLVVYTYEQYF; cdr3_nt: TGTGCCAGTAGCTGGCGACTAGTCGTATATACCTACGAGCAGTACTTC
j_call: TRBJ2-2; d_call: -; v_call: TRBV29-1; clone_size: -; cdr3_aa: CSVARNTGELFF; cdr3_nt: TGCAGCGTTGCTAGGAACACCGGGGAGCTGTTTTTT
j_call: TRBJ1-2; d_call: TRBD1; v_call: TRBV5-1; clone_size: -; cdr3_aa: CASSPPGQGARGYTF; cdr3_nt: TGCGCCAGCAGCCCCCCGGGACAGGGGGCTCGGGGCTACACCTTC
j_call: TRBJ1-4; d_call: TRBD1; v_call: TRBV4-1; clone_size: -; cdr3_aa: CASSQHLGQGDFSEKLFF; cdr3_nt: TGCGCCAGCAGCCAGCATCTGGGACAGGGAGACTTTAGTGAAAAACTGTTTTTT
j_call: TRBJ2-1; d_call: -; v_call: TRBV7-6; clone_size: -; cdr3_aa: CASSLAGRDNEQFF; cdr3_nt: TGTGCCAGCAGCTTAGCGGGCAGGGACAATGAGCAGTTCTTC
j_call: TRBJ2-1; d_call: -; v_call: TRBV11-3; clone_size: -; cdr3_aa: CASSFGGSGSYNEQFF; cdr3_nt: TGTGCCAGCAGCTTTGGGGGGAGCGGCTCCTACAATGAGCAGTTCTTC
j_call: TRBJ2-7; d_call: TRBD1; v_call: TRBV19; clone_size: few; cdr3_aa: CASSPNRGRWGEQYF; cdr3_nt: TGTGCCAGTAGCCCTAACAGGGGGCGCTGGGGCGAGCAGTACTTC
j_call: TRBJ1-2; d_call: -; v_call: TRBV6-1; clone_size: -; cdr3_aa: CASRVGPGNYGYTF; cdr3_nt: TGTGCCAGCCGCGTTGGCCCGGGTAACTATGGCTACACCTTC
j_call: TRBJ1-5; d_call: -; v_call: TRBV4-1; clone_size: -; cdr3_aa: CASSPAGGRLGNQPQHF; cdr3_nt: TGCGCCAGCAGCCCGGCGGGAGGGCGTCTGGGCAATCAGCCCCAGCATTTT
j_call: TRBJ2-7; d_call: TRBD1; v_call: TRBV5-1; clone_size: -; cdr3_aa: CASSLSGQGAHEQYF; cdr3_nt: TGCGCCAGCAGCTTATCCGGACAGGGGGCCCACGAGCAGTACTTC
j_call: TRBJ2-2; d_call: TRBD1; v_call: TRBV30; clone_size: -; cdr3_aa: CAWSQGQGIPGELFF; cdr3_nt: TGTGCCTGGAGTCAGGGACAGGGCATCCCCGGGGAGCTGTTTTTT
j_call: TRBJ1-4; d_call: TRBD1; v_call: TRBV4-3; clone_size: few; cdr3_aa: CASSQDGDRSNEKLFF; cdr3_nt: TGCGCCAGCAGCCAAGATGGGGACAGGTCTAATGAAAAACTGTTTTTT
j_call: TRBJ2-7; d_call: -; v_call: TRBV7-2; clone_size: -; cdr3_aa: CASSPFPGSSYEQYF; cdr3_nt: TGTGCCAGCAGCCCCTTTCCGGGGAGCTCCTACGAGCAGTACTTC
j_call: TRBJ1-2; d_call: -; v_call: TRBV5-4; clone_size: -; cdr3_aa: CASSLSVRGIDSGYTF; cdr3_nt: TGTGCCAGCAGCTTATCGGTCAGGGGTATCGACTCTGGCTACACCTTC
j_call: TRBJ2-2; d_call: TRBD1; v_call: TRBV11-2; clone_size: -; cdr3_aa: CASSLAGQAREELFF; cdr3_nt: TGTGCCAGCAGCTTAGCGGGACAGGCCAGAGAGGAGCTGTTTTTT
j_call: TRBJ2-7; d_call: TRBD1; v_call: TRBV4-2; clone_size: -; cdr3_aa: CASSLSRTGDAYEQYF; cdr3_nt: TGTGCCAGCAGCTTGAGTCGGACAGGCGATGCTTACGAGCAGTACTTC